These 17 T cell receptor beta chains came from one sample sequenced in a study of CD8 T cells in Susac syndrome. Random hexamers primed reverse transcription of about 0.45 to 1 ug RNA. TCRdb reanalysed the immunoSEQ multiplex PCR reads using MiXCR and keeps one entry per CDR3 protein. The sample lists 50,000 or so distinct CDR3 sequences, 85% to 95% occurring once. The sequenced sample was CD8+ T cells from PBMCs. The receptors stem from a human donor with multiple sclerosis.

V usage is TRBV7-6 and J usage is TRBJ1-2; D unclear. V was clipped by 1 base and J by 8 bases, with 14 bases between them. The CDR3 runs to 14 residues. Germline V gene sequence: CDR1 SGHVS, CDR2 FNYEAQ. CDR3 residues: CASSLDRNLMGYTF. The CDR3 region has the DNA TGTGCCAGCAGCTTAGATCGGAATCTAATGGGCTACACCTTC.

The CDR3 coding sequence is TGTGCCAGCAGTCTGGCGACTAGGGATGGCTACACCTTC. Translated: CASSLATRDGYTF. The chain has TRBV28 and TRBJ1-2, with unresolved D. Germline CDR1 MDHEN, CDR2 SYDVKM. The V gene lost 5 bases and the J gene lost 6 bases, with 13 bases spanning the gap. The CDR3 extends over 13 amino acids.

The chain carries TRBV30 and TRBJ1-3, with D uncertain. Trimming pared 5 bases from V and 0 bases from J, leaving 5 bases between. Germline values: CDR1 GTSNPN, CDR2 SVGIG (reference sequence). The CDR3 is 12 amino acids. The CDR3: CAWLVSGNTIYF. CDR3 nucleotide sequence: TGTGCCTGGCTTGTCTCTGGAAACACCATATATTTT. Supplemented by reference TRBV30 and TRBJ1-3, the full variable domain reads SQTIHQWPATLVQPVGSPLSLECTVEGTSNPNLYWYRQAAGRGLQLLFYSVGIGQISSEVPQNLSASRPQDRQFILSSKKLLLSDSGFYLCAWLVSGNTIYFGEGSWLTVV.

The chain has TRBV27 and TRBJ1-1; D is uncertain. Trimming took 5 bases from V and 5 from J, leaving 12 bases between them. Germline V gene lookup returns CDR1 MNHEY and CDR2 SMNVEV (reference sequence). The CDR3 is 13 amino acids. The CDR3 protein is CASSRTRNTEAFF. As DNA, the CDR3 is TGTGCCAGCAGTAGAACCCGGAATACTGAAGCTTTCTTT.

In nucleotides, the CDR3 is TGTGCCAGCAGAAGGAACAGGGGGGATTCACCCCTCCACTTT. It translates to CASRRNRGDSPLHF. The rearrangement uses TRBV28 and TRBJ1-6; 8 bases fit TRBD1. Germline V gene data show CDR1 as MDHEN and CDR2 as SYDVKM. J gave up 8 bases and V 6 bases, and 6 bases lay outside the gene matches. There are 14 residues in the CDR3.

The V gene is TRBV27, the J gene TRBJ1-2, with a weak D call TRBD1 (5 bases). The V gene lost 3 bases and the J gene lost 8 bases, with 25 bases spanning the gap. The CDR3 totals 17 residues. The germline gives CDR1 MNHEY, CDR2 SMNVEV (reference sequence). As DNA, the CDR3 is TGTGCCAGCAGTTTCCTATCGACCGGGACCGCGTCTAGGGGCTACACCTTC. Amino acids: CASSFLSTGTASRGYTF.

This sequence joins TRBV19 and TRBJ1-1; 7 nucleotides agree with TRBD1. CDR3 size: 15 residues. The germline gives CDR1 LNHDA, CDR2 SQIVND (reference sequence). The V gene end was trimmed by 8 bases and the J gene end by 0 bases; junction bases not matched to a gene: 9. CDR3 nucleotides: TGTGCCAGTCTTTCGACAGGGATTATGAACACTGAAGCTTTCTTT. Its protein is CASLSTGIMNTEAFF.

V gene TRBV4-3 combines with J gene TRBJ1-2; maybe TRBD1 (6 bases). Trimming removed 2 bases from V and 4 bases from J, with 14 bases in between. CDR3 length equals 15 residues. The germline V gene has CDR1 LGHNA and CDR2 YSLEER. The DNA of the CDR3 is TGCGCCAGCAGCCAATCGACGGGGGGCGCCTATGGCTACACCTTC. Its protein product is CASSQSTGGAYGYTF.

This clonotype was found once. This sequence joins TRBV7-8 and TRBJ2-7, with 7 bases matching TRBD2. CDR3 size: 15 residues. Trimming took 1 base from V and 0 from J; bases not matched to a gene: 3. Germline V CDR1 and CDR2: SGHVS, FQNEAQ. As DNA, the CDR3 is TGTGCCAGCAGCTTAGTCGCGGGGGTCTCCTACGAGCAGTACTTC. This gives the protein CASSLVAGVSYEQYF.

The genes are TRBV27 and TRBJ1-1, with D unresolved. The V end lost 2 bases, the J end lost 0 bases, and 7 bases lay between the germline ends. The CDR3 has 14 amino acids. Germline CDR1 MNHEY, CDR2 SMNVEV (reference sequence). DNA for the CDR3: TGTGCCAGCAGTTTAATGCCACTGAACACTGAAGCTTTCTTT. Translating gives CASSLMPLNTEAFF.

This chain connects TRBV7-9 to TRBJ2-7, with 11 bases lining up with TRBD1. CDR3 size: 14 residues. Germline V CDR1 and CDR2: SEHNR, FQNEAQ (reference sequence). V gave up 5 bases and J gave up 4 bases; unmatched junction bases: 4. The CDR3 coding sequence is TGTGCCAGCAGCGGGGGACAGGGGGTGTACGAGCAGTACTTC. Protein product: CASSGGQGVYEQYF.

The rearrangement links TRBV27 to TRBJ2-7, with 7 bases identical to TRBD1. Germline values: CDR1 MNHEY, CDR2 SMNVEV (reference sequence). The CDR3 is 13 residues long. V dropped 5 bases and J dropped 3; count of bases not matched to a gene: 4. This CDR3 reads CASSLYRGYEQYF. In DNA, the CDR3 is TGTGCCAGCAGTCTTTACAGGGGCTACGAGCAGTACTTC.

This clonotype was recorded once. This chain links TRBV9 with TRBJ2-7; maybe TRBD1 (5 bases). Trimming removed 3 bases at V and 5 bases at J, with 9 bases between. CDR1 SGDLS and CDR2 YYNGEE come from the germline V gene. The CDR3 is 12 residues long. CDR3 in amino acids: CASSDVGDEQYF. In nucleotides, the CDR3 is TGTGCCAGCAGCGATGTAGGGGACGAGCAGTACTTC.

The genes are TRBV9 and TRBJ1-1, with D possibly matching TRBD1 (5 bases). This CDR3 spans 17 amino acids. The V end lost 5 bases, the J end lost 2 bases, and 22 bases lay between the germline ends. The germline V gene has CDR1 SGDLS and CDR2 YYNGEE. Here the CDR3 DNA reads TGTGCCAGCAGTGCATCAAGGGACGGTCTCTATAACACTGAAGCTTTCTTT. Its translation: CASSASRDGLYNTEAFF.

The chain uses TRBV27 and TRBJ2-7; TRBD2 agrees at 11 bases. Germline V lookup: CDR1 MNHEY, CDR2 SMNVEV (reference sequence). This CDR3 contains 14 residues. J lost 2 bases, V lost 10 bases, and 7 bases had no gene match. The CDR3 loop is CAIKTSGAAYEQYF. In DNA, the CDR3 is TGTGCCATCAAGACTAGCGGGGCCGCCTACGAGCAGTACTTC.

This chain uses TRBV9 with TRBJ2-7; tentatively, D is TRBD1 or TRBD2 (5 bases each). The germline V gene has CDR1 SGDLS and CDR2 YYNGEE. Trimming took 4 bases from V and 3 from J, leaving 11 bases between them. The CDR3 extends over 13 amino acids. DNA of the CDR3: TGTGCCAGCAGCCCTGGGGACCACTACGAGCAGTACTTC. Amino acids: CASSPGDHYEQYF.

The rearrangement joins TRBV6-5 to TRBJ2-2; D might be TRBD2 (7 bases). CDR1 and CDR2 (germline): MNHEY, SVGAGI. V gave up 2 bases and J gave up 2 bases, with 12 bases separating them. The CDR3 is made up of 16 amino acids. The chain's CDR3 is CASSYRGAGNTGELFF. The CDR3 nucleotides are TGTGCCAGCAGTTACCGGGGGGCGGGTAACACCGGGGAGCTGTTTTTT.